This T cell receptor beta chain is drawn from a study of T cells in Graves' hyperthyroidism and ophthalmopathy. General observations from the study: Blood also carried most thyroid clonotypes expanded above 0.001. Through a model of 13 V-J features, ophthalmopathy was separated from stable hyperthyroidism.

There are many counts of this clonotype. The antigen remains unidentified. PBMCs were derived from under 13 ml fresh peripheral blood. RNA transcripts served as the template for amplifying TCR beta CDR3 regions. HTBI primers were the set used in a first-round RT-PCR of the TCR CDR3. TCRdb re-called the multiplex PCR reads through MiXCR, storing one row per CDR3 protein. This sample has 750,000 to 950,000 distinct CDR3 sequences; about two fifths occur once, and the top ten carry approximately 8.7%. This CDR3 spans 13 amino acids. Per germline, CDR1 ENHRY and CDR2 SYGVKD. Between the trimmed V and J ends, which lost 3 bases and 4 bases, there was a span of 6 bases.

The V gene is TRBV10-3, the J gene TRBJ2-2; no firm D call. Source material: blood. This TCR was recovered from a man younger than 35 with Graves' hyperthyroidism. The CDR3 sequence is CAISDSATGELFF. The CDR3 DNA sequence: TGTGCCATCAGTGATTCGGCCACCGGGGAGCTGTTTTTT.